This TCR beta chain was sequenced for a study of graft-versus-host responses after intestinal transplantation (dated by TCRdb to the early 2020s). Regarding the complete study: The transplants that recipients received were multivisceral, liver-intestinal, or isolated intestinal. Donor T cell macrochimerism was defined as a peak of at least 4% donor T cells among recipient peripheral blood mononuclear cells. Samples from a few later patients were sequenced in-house on an Illumina MiSeq with MiXCR processing rather than by the commercial service. The cohort enrolled about two dozen intestinal transplant recipients, one of whom was a retransplant, and a few patients without pretransplant specimens were excluded. Every recipient was given anti-thymocyte globulin induction, then maintenance tacrolimus and steroids for 3 to 4 years. Bulk TCR-beta CDR3 sequencing was used to track graft-versus-host and host-versus-graft alloreactive T cell clones in the graft, circulation and bone marrow after intestinal transplantation. Alloreactive clones were identified by sequencing pre-transplant mixed lymphocyte reaction products and comparing them with unstimulated pre-transplant donor and recipient T cells. The paper's findings and limits, for the study overall: The relatively low number and heterogeneity of intestinal transplant patients limited the conclusions. High GvH to HvG T cell clonal ratios were observed in the allografts of patients with donor T cell macrochimerism. Peak levels of circulating GvH clones were associated with declines in HvG clones early after transplant. GvH clones turned up in recipient bone marrow, with some appearing earlier in ileal mucosa or blood, a pattern consistent with an intestinal mucosal origin.

Trimming removed 5 bases from V and 1 base from J, leaving 12 bases between the germline ends. The CDR3 holds 14 amino acids from the cysteine to the phenylalanine. Only the CDR3 region is kept as DNA, spanning 42 bases read in frame from base 1. Per the germline V gene (reference sequence), LNHDA is the CDR1 and SQIVND is the CDR2. Concerning this clone: Its antigen target is currently unknown. Nothing much larger sits one base from this clone, and base qualities are not available.

Sample time point, as interpreted from the label and publication: cells obtained before transplantation from donor or recipient. CD3+CD4+ and CD3+CD8+ populations were FACS-sorted from unstimulated pre-transplant donor and recipient cells taken from spleen or lymph nodes. Libraries were made using the immunoSEQ multiplex PCR assay. For most patients, genomic DNA was isolated with the Qiagen DNeasy Blood and Tissue Kit and sent frozen to Adaptive Biotechnologies for TCR sequencing. High-throughput TCR-beta CDR3 sequencing of genomic DNA from most patients was performed by Adaptive Biotechnologies. Regarding the original processing steps: Adaptive's ImmunoSEQ software supplied the TCR sequencing data for roughly 17 patients, while MiXCR and VDJtools were used to process a few other patients. To correct CD4 versus CD8 sorting errors, any sequence found in both subsets at a frequency ratio below 5:1 was removed. CDR3 nucleotide sequences shared by donor and recipient were removed because the origin of these sequences could not be assigned. To count as alloreactive, a clone needed at least 2-fold expansion over unstimulated cells and a minimum CFSE-low frequency of 0.002% (template counts) or 0.001% (read counts). Mappable clones were those detected in sequenced pre-transplant spleen, lymph node, or MLR CFSE-low populations of the donor or recipient. Cumulative frequency of alloreactive clones was calculated as a percentage of all sequences weighted by copy number. The immuneACCESS repertoire file appears here via TCRdb, limited to in-frame rearrangements. These files lack a portion of the clones; in checked studies, under half of the deficit traces to unresolved V genes, and the cause of the others is not known. V and J calls and clone size are given by that table; D and trimming were obtained from the DNA. The sample includes 96,000 or so clones, with 92% observed a single time. The ten most abundant clones make up around 0.17% of the sample.

The receptor comes from a human donor who received an intestinal transplant. Rearrangement joined TRBV19 to TRBJ2-7, with a tentative D gene TRBD1 over 6 matching bases. The sample consisted of unstimulated CD4+ T cells sorted from spleen or lymph node cells, taken before intestinal transplant. The sequenced DNA: TGTGCCAGTAGTGTTAAGACAGGTTCCTACGAGCAGTACTTC. Its translation is CASSVKTGSYEQYF.